One and the same sample provided the 2 T cell receptor beta chains below, sequenced in a study of T-cell memory formation after mild COVID-19. TCRdb reanalysed the 5' RACE reads using MiXCR and keeps one entry per CDR3 protein. The sample shows some 130,000 distinct CDR3 sequences, less than 6.5% of them seen only once. Input material: PBMCs or a T cell subset sorted from them (not recorded which). The receptors come from an adult woman who had mild COVID-19 (a few samples of this study predate the infection). Cell type and time point are not known.

V usage is TRBV4-2 and J usage is TRBJ2-5; the D is unclear. Trimming removed 0 bases from V and 4 bases from J, with 9 bases in between. CDR1 and CDR2 (germline): LGHNA, YNFKEQ. There are 14 residues in the CDR3. CDR3 protein: CASSQEWVGETQYF. The CDR3 nucleotides read TGTGCCAGCAGCCAAGAGTGGGTTGGAGAGACCCAGTACTTC.

V usage is TRBV5-1 and J usage is TRBJ1-4, with D hard to call. Per the germline V gene, CDR1 is SGHRS and CDR2 is YFSETQ. The CDR3 is 13 amino acids. With 0 bases removed from V and 7 bases from J, the gap between germline ends came to 7 bases. CDR3 coding DNA: TGCGCCAGCAGCTTGGGGACCGGTGAAAAACTGTTTTTT. Its translation is CASSLGTGEKLFF.